Here is one T cell receptor (beta chain) with its context. These data belong to a study of blood T cell repertoires in COVID-19. The overall study: Acute-phase and convalescent COVID-19 samples originated in the United States, Italy and Spain.

The data were produced by immunoSEQ multiplex PCR, yet TCRdb's version contains in-frame clones alone and is incomplete. The sample has some 150,000 clones, roughly 84% seen once. Germline CDR1 reads MNHEY; CDR2 reads SMNVEV (reference sequence). The CDR3 has 13 amino acids. V was pared by 6 bases and J by 7 bases, with 10 bases between. Cohorts were determined from participant-reported clinical history. Exposed study participants had met a COVID-19 case within 2 weeks before entry. Specimen: PBMCs or T cells enriched from blood (not recorded which). The clonotype was recovered from a woman aged 45-65 years who had been exposed to COVID-19. V is TRBV27 and J is TRBJ1-6; D remains unclear. Here the CDR3 reads CASRTGLNSPLHF. The CDR3 DNA is TGTGCCAGCAGAACGGGGTTGAATTCACCCCTCCACTTT.